These 3 T cell receptor beta chains came from one sample sequenced in a study of monozygotic twins with inflammatory bowel disease. TCRdb re-analyzed the 5' RACE reads; it lists each CDR3 protein once, without DNA. This sample's clone table lists fewer than 450,000 distinct CDR3 sequences. Sequenced: blood. The origin of the receptors is a human donor with ulcerative colitis or Crohn's disease, or a healthy co-twin of an affected twin (not recorded which).

The chain links TRBV5-1 to TRBJ1-3. The CDR3 length is 14 residues. Germline V CDR1 and CDR2: SGHRS, YFSETQ. CDR3 amino acids: CASSFDGSGNTIYF.

The chain uses TRBV27 and TRBJ1-2; TCRdb returns TRBD1, unconfirmable since there is no DNA. CDR3 length: 15 amino acids. CDR1 and CDR2 from the germline V gene are MNHEY and SMNVEV (reference sequence). This CDR3 is CASRKGTLANYGYTF.

The chain couples TRBV20-1 to TRBJ2-2; the TCRdb D gene call, TRBD1, has no DNA to confirm it. This CDR3 contains 13 residues. The germline V gene encodes CDR1 DFQATT and CDR2 SNEGSKA (reference sequence). CDR3 region: CSGTGVTSGELFF.